These T cell receptor beta chains were read from a single sample in a study of blood T cell repertoires in COVID-19. Assay: immunoSEQ multiplex PCR; the TCRdb copy retains only in-frame clones and omits some. Of 270,000 or so clones listed, 85% are singletons. Sequencing input: PBMCs or T cells enriched from blood (not recorded which). The receptor set was obtained from a woman in her 50s who had been exposed to COVID-19. CDR3s include the opening cysteine and the closing phenylalanine or tryptophan. A D gene is named only where the DNA matches it firmly. The size entry is marked missing in some rows and otherwise reads once, few, many or a size class.

cdr3_aa cdr3_nt j_call clone_size d_call v_call
CASSLGTGQPQHF TGTGCCAGCAGCTTGGGGACAGGGCAGCCCCAGCATTTT TRBJ1-5 NA TRBD1 TRBV5-6
CASSEYWDSSAEQYF TGCGCCAGCAGTGAGTACTGGGACAGTTCCGCGGAGCAGTACTTC TRBJ2-7 NA TRBD1 TRBV10-2
CASSQGGYTGELFF TGCGCCAGCAGCCAAGGGGGCTACACCGGGGAGCTGTTTTTT TRBJ2-2 NA NA TRBV4-3
CASSEEQGKNGYTF TGTGCCAGCAGTGAAGAACAGGGGAAGAATGGCTACACCTTC TRBJ1-2 NA TRBD1 TRBV25-1
CASSVAGRTDTQYF TGTGCCAGCAGCGTTGCAGGCCGCACAGATACGCAGTATTTT TRBJ2-3 NA NA TRBV9
CASSFRASGAEAFF TGTGCCAGCAGCTTCAGGGCGTCAGGGGCTGAAGCTTTCTTT TRBJ1-1 NA NA TRBV11-2
CASTWGQGRVNTEAFF TGTGCCAGCACGTGGGGGCAGGGTAGGGTGAACACTGAAGCTTTCTTT TRBJ1-1 NA NA TRBV2
CASSYLRGGENGYTF TGTGCCAGCAGCTACCTTCGGGGCGGGGAAAATGGCTACACCTTC TRBJ1-2 NA NA TRBV19
CATSAGLAGGRGEQFF TGTGCCACCAGCGCTGGACTAGCGGGGGGAAGAGGTGAGCAGTTCTTC TRBJ2-1 NA TRBD2 TRBV15
CASSLGPLNEQFF TGTGCCAGCAGTTTAGGGCCGCTAAATGAGCAGTTCTTC TRBJ2-1 NA NA TRBV27
CASSPTENTEAFF TGTGCCAGCAGTCCAACAGAGAACACTGAAGCTTTCTTT TRBJ1-1 NA NA TRBV6-5
CASSSAGGAYEQYF TGCGCCAGCAGCTCAGCGGGTGGCGCCTACGAGCAGTACTTC TRBJ2-7 NA NA TRBV5-1
CASLKQGAGGEKLFF TGCGCCAGCTTGAAACAAGGGGCAGGGGGTGAAAAACTGTTTTTT TRBJ1-4 NA TRBD1 TRBV10-2
CASSPAGRQETQYF TGTGCCAGCAGCCCCGCGGGCCGCCAAGAGACCCAGTACTTC TRBJ2-5 once NA TRBV7-6
CSGDRGLGETQYF TGCAGCGGGGACAGGGGACTTGGGGAGACCCAGTACTTC TRBJ2-5 NA TRBD1 TRBV29-1
CASSPLTSGGPYEQYF TGTGCCAGCAGCCCCCTGACTAGCGGGGGACCCTACGAGCAGTACTTC TRBJ2-7 NA TRBD2 TRBV9
CASSVANNAYNEQFF TGTGCCAGCAGCGTTGCGAATAATGCCTACAATGAGCAGTTCTTC TRBJ2-1 NA NA TRBV9
CASSRQSKEGYTF TGTGCCAGCAGCCGACAGAGCAAGGAGGGCTACACCTTC TRBJ1-2 NA NA TRBV5-6
CASSEAGQGGYTF TGTGCCAGCAGTGAAGCAGGGCAGGGCGGCTACACCTTC TRBJ1-2 NA NA TRBV2
CASSLDPRSYEQYF TGTGCCAGCAGCTTAGACCCTAGGTCCTACGAGCAGTACTTC TRBJ2-7 many NA TRBV7-8
CASSVELNTEAFF TGTGCCAGCAGTGTAGAACTGAACACTGAAGCTTTCTTT TRBJ1-1 NA NA TRBV6-4
CASSQGGTANTEAFF TGTGCCAGCAGCCAAGGCGGGACAGCGAACACTGAAGCTTTCTTT TRBJ1-1 NA TRBD1 TRBV4-2
CASSGQHTEAFF TGTGCCAGCAGCGGACAGCACACTGAAGCTTTCTTT TRBJ1-1 NA NA TRBV9
CASSLGAGGHYEQYF TGTGCCAGCAGCTTAGGGGCGGGGGGTCACTACGAGCAGTACTTC TRBJ2-7 NA TRBD2 TRBV7-2
CASSLQENTEAFF TGTGCCAGTAGTTTGCAGGAGAACACTGAAGCTTTCTTT TRBJ1-1 few NA TRBV19
CASNRRGNYGYTF TGTGCCAGCAATCGTCGGGGGAACTATGGCTACACCTTC TRBJ1-2 NA NA TRBV12-3/TRBV12-4
CASSIDAGTGELFF TGTGCCAGTAGTATAGATGCGGGAACCGGGGAGCTGTTTTTT TRBJ2-2 NA NA TRBV19